This TCR beta chain is drawn from a study of cytomegalovirus exposure and HLA in healthy donors. Study summary: A prior analysis found 90 million to 120 million unique TCR beta sequences from 170 million or so T cells. Among the roughly 400 genotyped donors, approximately 81% were placed in the Caucasian-associated ancestry cluster. Points from the study as a whole: Among the most significant clusters, several appeared linked to common viral pathogens in a later analysis.

Regarding this clone: The antigen is unknown.

With 60 Vbeta and 13 Jbeta primers, the PCR was carried out. Here immunoSEQ multiplex PCR was the method, and the copy in TCRdb shows in-frame clones only, minus some. Of 120,000 or so clones in the sample, 80% were seen once. Germline-derived CDR1 and CDR2 are WNHNN and SYGVQD (reference sequence). This CDR3 is 18 amino acids long. Trimming removed 0 bases from V and 0 bases from J; junction bases left unmatched: 0. Input material: PBMCs. This chain connects TRBV10-1 to TRBJ2-2; 14 bases line up with TRBD2. This sequence originates from a male donor in good health and CMV-seronegative. CDR3 residues: CASSESTSGRANTGELFF. CDR3 in DNA: TGCGCCAGCAGTGAGTCGACTAGCGGGAGGGCGAACACCGGGGAGCTGTTTTTT.